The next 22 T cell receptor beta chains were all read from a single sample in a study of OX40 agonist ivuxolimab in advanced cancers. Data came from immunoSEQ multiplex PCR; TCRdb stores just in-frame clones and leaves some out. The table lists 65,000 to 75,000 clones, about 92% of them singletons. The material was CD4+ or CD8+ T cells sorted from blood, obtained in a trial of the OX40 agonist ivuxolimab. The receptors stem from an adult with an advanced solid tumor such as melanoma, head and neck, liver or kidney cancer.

The CDR3 bases are TGTGCCAGCAGTTACCCCCGTGCCAGCTTGAATACGCAGTATTTT. This sequence encodes CASSYPRASLNTQYF. The V gene is TRBV6-6, the J gene TRBJ2-3; the D is unclear. V shed 2 bases and J shed 7 bases, with 16 bases lying between them. This CDR3 has 15 amino acids. The germline V gene has CDR1 MNHNY and CDR2 SVGAGI (reference sequence).

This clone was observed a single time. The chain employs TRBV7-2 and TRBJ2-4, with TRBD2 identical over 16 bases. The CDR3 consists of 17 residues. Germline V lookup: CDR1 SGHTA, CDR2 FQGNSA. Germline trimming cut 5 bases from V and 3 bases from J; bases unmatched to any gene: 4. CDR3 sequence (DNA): TGTGCCAGCAGCCGAGGGACTAGCGGGGGGGGCAAAAACATTCAGTACTTC. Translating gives CASSRGTSGGGKNIQYF.

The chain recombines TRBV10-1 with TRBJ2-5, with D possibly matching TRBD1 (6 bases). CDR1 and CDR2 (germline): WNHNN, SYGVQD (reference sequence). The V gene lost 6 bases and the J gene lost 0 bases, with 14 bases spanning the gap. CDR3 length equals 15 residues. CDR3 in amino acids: CASSVGQRYQETQYF. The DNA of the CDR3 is TGCGCCAGCAGCGTCGGACAGAGATACCAAGAGACCCAGTACTTC.

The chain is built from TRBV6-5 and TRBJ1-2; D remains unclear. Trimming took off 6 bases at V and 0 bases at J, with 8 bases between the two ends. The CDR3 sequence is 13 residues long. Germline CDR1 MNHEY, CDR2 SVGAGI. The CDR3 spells CASRMVANYGYTF. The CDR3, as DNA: TGTGCCAGCAGGATGGTGGCTAACTATGGCTACACCTTC.

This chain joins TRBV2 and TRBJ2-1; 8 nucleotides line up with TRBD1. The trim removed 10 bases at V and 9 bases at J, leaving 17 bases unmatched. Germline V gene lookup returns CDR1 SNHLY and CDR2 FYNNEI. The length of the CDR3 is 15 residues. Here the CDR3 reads CATQESGQGRGEQFF. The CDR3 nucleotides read TGTGCCACCCAGGAGAGCGGACAGGGCAGGGGTGAGCAGTTCTTC.

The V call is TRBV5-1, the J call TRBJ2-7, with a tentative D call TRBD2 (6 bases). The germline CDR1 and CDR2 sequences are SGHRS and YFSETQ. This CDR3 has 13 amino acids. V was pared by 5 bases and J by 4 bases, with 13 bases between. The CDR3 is CASRRDDSYEQYF. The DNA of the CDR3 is TGCGCCAGCAGGCGGGACGATTCTTACGAGCAGTACTTC.

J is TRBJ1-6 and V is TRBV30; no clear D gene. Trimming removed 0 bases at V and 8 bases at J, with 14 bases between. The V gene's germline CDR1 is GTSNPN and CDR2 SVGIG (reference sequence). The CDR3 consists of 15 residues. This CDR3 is CAWSVTVAGYSPLHF. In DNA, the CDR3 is TGTGCCTGGAGTGTAACAGTCGCGGGATATTCACCCCTCCACTTT. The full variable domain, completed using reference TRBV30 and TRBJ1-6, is SQTIHQWPATLVQPVGSPLSLECTVEGTSNPNLYWYRQAAGRGLQLLFYSVGIGQISSEVPQNLSASRPQDRQFILSSKKLLLSDSGFYLCAWSVTVAGYSPLHFGNGTRLTVT.

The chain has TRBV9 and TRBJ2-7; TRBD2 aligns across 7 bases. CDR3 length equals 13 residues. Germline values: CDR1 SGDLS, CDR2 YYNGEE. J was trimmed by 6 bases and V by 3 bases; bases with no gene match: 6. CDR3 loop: CASSGGGEGEQYF. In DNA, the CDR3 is TGTGCCAGCAGCGGGGGTGGGGAGGGCGAGCAGTACTTC.

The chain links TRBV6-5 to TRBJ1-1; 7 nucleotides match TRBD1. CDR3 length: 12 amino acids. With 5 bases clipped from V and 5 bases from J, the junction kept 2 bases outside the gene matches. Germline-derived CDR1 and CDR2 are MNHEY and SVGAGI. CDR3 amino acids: CASSGTVTEAFF. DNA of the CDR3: TGTGCCAGCAGTGGGACAGTAACTGAAGCTTTCTTT.

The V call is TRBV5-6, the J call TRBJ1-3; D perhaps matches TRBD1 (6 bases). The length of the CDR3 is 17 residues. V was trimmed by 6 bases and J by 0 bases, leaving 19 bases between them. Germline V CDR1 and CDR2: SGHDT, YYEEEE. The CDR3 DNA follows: TGTGCCAGCAACAAGAATACAGGGAGCGCCTCTGGAAACACCATATATTTT. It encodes CASNKNTGSASGNTIYF.

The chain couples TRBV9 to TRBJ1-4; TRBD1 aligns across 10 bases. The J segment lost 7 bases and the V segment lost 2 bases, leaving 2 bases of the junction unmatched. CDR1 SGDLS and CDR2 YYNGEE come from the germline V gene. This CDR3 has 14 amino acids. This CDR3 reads CASSVGQGSEKLFF. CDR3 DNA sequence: TGTGCCAGCAGCGTGGGACAGGGGAGTGAAAAACTGTTTTTT.

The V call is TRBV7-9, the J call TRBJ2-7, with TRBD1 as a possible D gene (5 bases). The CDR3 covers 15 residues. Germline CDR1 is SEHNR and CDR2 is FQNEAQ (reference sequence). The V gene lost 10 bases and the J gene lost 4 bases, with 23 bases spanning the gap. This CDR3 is CATNNLGHTTYEQYF. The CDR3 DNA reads TGTGCCACCAATAATCTAGGACACACGACTTACGAGCAGTACTTC.

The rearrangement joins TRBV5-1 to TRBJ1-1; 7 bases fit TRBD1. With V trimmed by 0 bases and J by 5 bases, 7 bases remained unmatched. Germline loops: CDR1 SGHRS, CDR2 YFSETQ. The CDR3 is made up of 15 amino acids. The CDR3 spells CASSLESRGVTEAFF. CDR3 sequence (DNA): TGCGCCAGCAGCTTGGAGAGCAGGGGGGTTACTGAAGCTTTCTTT.

CDR3 sequence: CASSYQGWGYTF. CDR3 sequence (DNA): TGTGCCAGCAGTTATCAGGGATGGGGCTACACCTTC. The chain joins TRBV6-1 to TRBJ1-2; TRBD1 might be the D (5 bases). Looked up from germline, CDR1 is MNHNS and CDR2 is SASEGT. V lost 5 bases and J 8 bases, leaving 12 bases between the germline ends. The CDR3 sequence is 12 residues long.

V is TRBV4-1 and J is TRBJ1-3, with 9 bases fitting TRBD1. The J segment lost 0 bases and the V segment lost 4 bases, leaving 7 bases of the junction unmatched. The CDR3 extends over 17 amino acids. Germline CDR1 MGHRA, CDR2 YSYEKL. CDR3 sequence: CASSLRDREASGNTIYF. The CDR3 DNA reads TGCGCCAGCAGCCTTAGGGACAGGGAGGCCTCTGGAAACACCATATATTTT.

The CDR3 sequence is CAWSVSGQRNEKLFF. In nucleotides, the CDR3 is TGTGCCTGGAGTGTGTCGGGACAGAGGAATGAAAAACTGTTTTTT. This chain links TRBV30 with TRBJ1-4; 7 bases are shared with TRBD1. The CDR3 covers 15 residues. Trimming removed 0 bases from V and 5 bases from J; junction bases left unmatched: 6. Germline V CDR1 and CDR2: GTSNPN, SVGIG (reference sequence).

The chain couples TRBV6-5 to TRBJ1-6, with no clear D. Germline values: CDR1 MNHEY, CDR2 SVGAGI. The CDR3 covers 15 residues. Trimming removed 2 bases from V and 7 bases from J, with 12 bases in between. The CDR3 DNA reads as TGTGCCAGCAGTTACGAGTACGCGGTGAATTCACCCCTCCACTTT. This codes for CASSYEYAVNSPLHF.

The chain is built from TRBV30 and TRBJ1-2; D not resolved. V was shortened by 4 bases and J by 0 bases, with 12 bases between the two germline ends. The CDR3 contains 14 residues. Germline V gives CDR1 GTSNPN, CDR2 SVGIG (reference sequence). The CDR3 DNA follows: TGTGCCTGGACCCAGAATGAACCTAACTATGGCTACACCTTC. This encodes CAWTQNEPNYGYTF.

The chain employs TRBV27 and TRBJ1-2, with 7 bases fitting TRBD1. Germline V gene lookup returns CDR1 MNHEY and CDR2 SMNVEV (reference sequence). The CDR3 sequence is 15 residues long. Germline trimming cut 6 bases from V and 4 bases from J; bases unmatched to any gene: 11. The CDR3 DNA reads TGTGCCAGCAGCCAACGACAGGGACCAGCCTATGGCTACACCTTC. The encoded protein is CASSQRQGPAYGYTF.

The CDR3 loop reads CASRLGTGLGEQYF. The CDR3, as DNA: TGCGCCAGCAGACTAGGGACGGGTTTGGGGGAGCAGTACTTC. The V call is TRBV10-2, the J call TRBJ2-7; D may be TRBD1 or TRBD2 (5 bases each). V shed 6 bases and J shed 7 bases, with 19 bases lying between them. From germline, CDR1 is WSHSY and CDR2 SAAADI. The CDR3 consists of 14 residues.

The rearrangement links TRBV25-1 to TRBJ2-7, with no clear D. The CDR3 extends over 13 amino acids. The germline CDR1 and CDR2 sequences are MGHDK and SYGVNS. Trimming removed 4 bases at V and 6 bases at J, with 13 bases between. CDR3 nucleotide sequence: TGTGCCAGCAGTGGACGGCAATCGTCCGAGCAGTACTTC. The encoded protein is CASSGRQSSEQYF.

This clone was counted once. CDR3 sequence (DNA): TGTGCCAGCAGCTTTGAGCGGGGGGGAACAGATACGCAGTATTTT. It yields the protein CASSFERGGTDTQYF. This chain links TRBV5-4 with TRBJ2-3; 10 nucleotides align to TRBD2. The CDR3 has 15 amino acids. Trimming cost V 2 bases and J 3 bases; bases outside gene matches: 3. CDR1 and CDR2 (germline): SGHNT, YYREEE (reference sequence).